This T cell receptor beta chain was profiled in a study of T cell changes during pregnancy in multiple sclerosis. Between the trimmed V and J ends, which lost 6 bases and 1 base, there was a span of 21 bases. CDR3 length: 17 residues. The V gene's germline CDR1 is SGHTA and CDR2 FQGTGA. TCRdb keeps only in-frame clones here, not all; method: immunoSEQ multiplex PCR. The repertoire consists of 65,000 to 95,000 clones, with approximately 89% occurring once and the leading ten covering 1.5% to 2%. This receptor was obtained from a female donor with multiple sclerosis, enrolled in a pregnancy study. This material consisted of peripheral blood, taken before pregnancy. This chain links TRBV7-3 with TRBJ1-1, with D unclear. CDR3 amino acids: CASRHRDHYGGNTEAFF. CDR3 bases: TGTGCCAGCAGACATAGAGACCATTACGGAGGGAACACTGAAGCTTTCTTT.